These 10 T cell receptor beta chains originate from one sample sequenced in a study of PD-L1 blockade in urothelial cancer. Repertoires were generated with immunoSEQ multiplex PCR, while TCRdb's copy carries only in-frame clones and drops some. The table records 35,000 to 40,000 clones, 90% of them present only once. The sequences come from PBMCs, collected around atezolizumab (anti-PD-L1) treatment. These TCRs come from a man between 70 and 80 years old with urothelial cancer.

Details on this clone: The same CDR3 also results from other DNA sequences found in this sample. This chain uses TRBV9 with TRBJ2-1, with 7 bases that match TRBD2. The CDR3 contains 14 residues. Germline CDR1 is SGDLS and CDR2 is YYNGEE. Unmatched junction bases numbered 2, after V lost 0 bases and J lost 5 bases. CDR3 in DNA: TGTGCCAGCAGCGTAGGGCTAGCGGACAATGAGCAGTTCTTC. Its translation: CASSVGLADNEQFF.

This clone was observed a handful of times. The chain recombines TRBV7-8 with TRBJ2-7, with TRBD1 identical over 12 bases. Germline V CDR1 and CDR2: SGHVS, FQNEAQ. The J segment lost 3 bases and the V segment lost 5 bases, leaving 8 bases of the junction unmatched. The length of the CDR3 is 16 residues. This chain's CDR3 is CASSHRDRGQRYEQYF. CDR3 sequence (DNA): TGTGCCAGCAGCCACCGGGACAGGGGGCAACGCTACGAGCAGTACTTC.

The chain employs TRBV19 and TRBJ2-3, with TRBD1 matching 10 bases. J gave up 5 bases and V 4 bases, and 18 bases lay outside the gene matches. This CDR3 is built from 19 residues. Germline values: CDR1 LNHDA, CDR2 SQIVND (reference sequence). In DNA, the CDR3 is TGTGCCAGTAGTACGCAAAACTTCGGTGTACGGACAGGGGGAGATACGCAGTATTTT. Protein sequence: CASSTQNFGVRTGGDTQYF.

Here the CDR3 DNA reads TGTGCCAGCAGCCCCCTAGCGGGAGGGGAGACCCAGTACTTC. It specifies CASSPLAGGETQYF. The chain links TRBV11-2 to TRBJ2-5; 12 bases agree with TRBD2. Trimming at V came to 5 bases and at J to 5 bases, leaving 3 bases not matched to a gene. The CDR3 is 14 amino acids. Germline CDR1 and CDR2: SGHAT and FQNNGV.

V gene TRBV19 combines with J gene TRBJ1-6; D unclear. V was trimmed by 5 bases and J by 10 bases, leaving 12 bases between them. The CDR3 contains 13 residues. Germline V gene data show CDR1 as LNHDA and CDR2 as SQIVND (reference sequence). Here the CDR3 DNA reads TGTGCCAGTAGTCGCCCGGGATCCTCACCCCTCCACTTT. Translation gives CASSRPGSSPLHF.

V gene TRBV19 combines with J gene TRBJ1-4; the D gene is possibly TRBD1 (5 bases). V was trimmed by 9 bases and J by 8 bases, leaving 19 bases between them. The CDR3 has 14 residues. Germline V gene data show CDR1 as LNHDA and CDR2 as SQIVND (reference sequence). CDR3 amino acids: CASQVGVMKEKLFF. DNA of the CDR3: TGTGCCAGCCAAGTAGGGGTCATGAAAGAAAAACTGTTTTTT.

This clone has just one count. The chain links TRBV19 to TRBJ1-4; possible D gene TRBD1, 6 bases. The germline V and J ends were trimmed by 3 bases and 6 bases, with 14 bases remaining between them. This CDR3 is built from 15 residues. CDR1 and CDR2 (germline): LNHDA, SQIVND (reference sequence). The CDR3 DNA reads as TGTGCCAGTAGTATCGCAGGGAGGGGGTATGAAAAACTGTTTTTT. Its translation: CASSIAGRGYEKLFF.

CDR3 DNA: TGTGCCAGCTCACCAATTCCGGGAGTGAAAGGTTACGAGCAGTACTTC. This encodes CASSPIPGVKGYEQYF. The chain recombines TRBV18 with TRBJ2-7, with D possibly matching TRBD2 (6 bases). The CDR3 covers 16 residues. V was clipped by 2 bases and J by 4 bases, with 18 bases between them. Germline V lookup: CDR1 KGHSH, CDR2 LQKENI.

The V and J genes are TRBV11-2 and TRBJ2-7; 11 bases are shared with TRBD2. V lost 2 bases to trimming and J lost 0 bases; unmatched junction nucleotides: 6. The CDR3 has 17 residues. CDR1 is SGHAT, CDR2 FQNNGV, per germline. The CDR3 DNA follows: TGTGCCAGCAGCTTAATCGGGACTAGCGGTATCTCCTACGAGCAGTACTTC. It translates to CASSLIGTSGISYEQYF.

The chain joins TRBV5-1 to TRBJ1-4; no definite D call. This CDR3 contains 14 residues. Per the germline V gene, CDR1 is SGHRS and CDR2 is YFSETQ. V shed 0 bases and J shed 5 bases, with 8 bases lying between them. In nucleotides, the CDR3 is TGCGCCAGCAGCTTGGAACAGTTGAATGAAAAACTGTTTTTT. This translates into CASSLEQLNEKLFF.